Listed below are T cell receptor beta chains from one sample, sequenced in a study of cytomegalovirus exposure and HLA in healthy donors. TCRdb keeps only in-frame clones here, not all; method: immunoSEQ multiplex PCR. The table lists 45,000 to 55,000 clones, with 6.1% in the top ten. Sequencing was performed on PBMCs. Receptor source: a male donor in good health and CMV-seropositive. Each CDR3 is given with its conserved first and last residue. The D gene is left open where the match is weak.

j_gene,d_gene,v_gene,CDR3nt,CDR3aa
TRBJ2-1,TRBD2,TRBV7-2,TGTGCCAGCAGCTTAACCGGCGGGGGTTATGAGCAGTTCTTC,CASSLTGGGYEQFF
TRBJ2-5,-,TRBV18,TGTGCCAGCTCACGGGGCCTATATCAGACCCAGTACTTC,CASSRGLYQTQYF
TRBJ1-1,-,TRBV27,TGTGCCAGCAGTCGAAACTGGGGGGTTGAAGCTTTCTTT,CASSRNWGVEAFF
TRBJ1-5,TRBD1,TRBV28,TGTGCCAGCAGACATAACAGGGGCGATAGCAATCAGCCCCAGCATTTT,CASRHNRGDSNQPQHF
TRBJ2-1,-,TRBV18,TGTGCCAGCTCACCCCCTAGGAGCCCCTACAACAATGAGCAGTTCTTC,CASSPPRSPYNNEQFF
TRBJ1-5,-,TRBV9,TGTGCCAGCAGCGTAGACGGGATCGGCAATCAGCCCCAGCATTTT,CASSVDGIGNQPQHF
TRBJ1-3,-,TRBV2,TGTGCCAGCATGCAGGCTGGAAACACCATATATTTT,CASMQAGNTIYF
TRBJ2-3,TRBD1,TRBV6-4,TGTGCCAGCAGTGACACAGACAGGGGACTTGAGCAGTATTTT,CASSDTDRGLEQYF
TRBJ2-7,-,TRBV28,TGTGCCAGCAGTTTAACAGGGTCCTCCTACGAGCAGTACTTC,CASSLTGSSYEQYF
TRBJ2-2,-,TRBV19,TGTGCCAGTAGTTCTACAGGGATTTCCACCGGGGAGCTGTTTTTT,CASSSTGISTGELFF
TRBJ2-7,-,TRBV7-6,TGTGCCAGCAGCCTTGAGGACACCTTGAGCGAGCAGTACTTC,CASSLEDTLSEQYF
TRBJ2-3,TRBD2,TRBV6-5,TGTGCCAGCAGTTCCAACGGACTAGCGGGGAGGGATACGCAGTATTTT,CASSSNGLAGRDTQYF
TRBJ1-6,-,TRBV7-2,TGTGCCAGCAGCTCAGCGAGCTCCTATAATTCACCCCTCCACTTT,CASSSASSYNSPLHF
TRBJ2-2,TRBD2,TRBV5-1,TGCGCCAGCCGTCTAGCGGAGCCGCCCGGGGAGCTGTTTTTT,CASRLAEPPGELFF
TRBJ2-1,TRBD1,TRBV11-1,TGTGCCAGCAGCTTAGACAGGGGAGATGAGCAGTTCTTC,CASSLDRGDEQFF
TRBJ2-2,TRBD1,TRBV11-2,TGTGCCAGCAGCGGACCTCAGGGGGCGCCGAACACCGGGGAGCTGTTTTTT,CASSGPQGAPNTGELFF
TRBJ1-2,-,TRBV28,TGTGCCAGCAGTTTTGAGACACACTATGGCTACACCTTC,CASSFETHYGYTF
TRBJ2-2,-,TRBV9,TGTGCCAGCAGCGAAGGGGCGGACACCGGGGAGCTGTTTTTT,CASSEGADTGELFF
TRBJ2-2,TRBD1,TRBV6-1,TGTGCCAGGGGACAGGAGGGAACCGGGGAGCTGTTTTTT,CARGQEGTGELFF
TRBJ2-7,-,TRBV7-8,TGTGCCAGCAGCTTAGACCTCGGGGGGCGATCCGAGCAGTACTTC,CASSLDLGGRSEQYF
TRBJ2-1,-,TRBV11-1,TGTGCCAGCAGCTTTTACAGCGGTTCTGAGCAGTTCTTC,CASSFYSGSEQFF
TRBJ2-7,TRBD2,TRBV2,TGTGCCAGCAGTCTAGCGGGGACGCTCTACGAGCAGTACTTC,CASSLAGTLYEQYF
TRBJ1-3,-,TRBV19,TGTGCCAGTAACACCGCAGGGGCGAGCTCTGGAAACACCATATATTTT,CASNTAGASSGNTIYF
TRBJ1-4,TRBD1,TRBV5-8,TGTGCCAGCAGCCCTCCGACAGGGGGCTATGAAAAACTGTTTTTT,CASSPPTGGYEKLFF
TRBJ2-7,-,TRBV6-1,TGTGCCAGCAGTGGCGGGACCGCCTCCTACGAGCAGTACTTC,CASSGGTASYEQYF